This passage covers 8 T cell receptor beta chains from one sample sequenced in a study of blood T cell repertoires in COVID-19. Sequencing was performed with immunoSEQ multiplex PCR; in TCRdb, only in-frame clones are kept and a portion is missing. The sample lists about 170,000 clones, about 88% occurring once. What was sequenced was peripheral blood. These receptors came from a man aged 60-69 years with acute or convalescent COVID-19.

V is TRBV5-4 and J is TRBJ1-1; 9 bases are shared with TRBD1. V lost 4 bases to trimming and J lost 5 bases; unmatched junction nucleotides: 6. CDR1 and CDR2 from the germline V gene are SGHNT and YYREEE (reference sequence). The CDR3 runs to 14 residues. This chain's CDR3 is CASSGRDRATEAFF. DNA for the CDR3: TGTGCCAGCAGCGGCCGGGACAGGGCTACTGAAGCTTTCTTT.

The chain couples TRBV3-1 (or the pseudogene TRBV3-2) to TRBJ1-6; D gene uncertain. The germline gives CDR1 LGHDT, CDR2 YNNKEL (reference sequence). The CDR3 is made up of 13 amino acids. V was shortened by 1 base and J by 9 bases, with 7 bases between the two germline ends. CDR3 residues: CASSQAGFSPLHF. CDR3 DNA sequence: TGTGCCAGCAGCCAAGCCGGTTTTTCACCCCTCCACTTT.

V and J are TRBV5-6 and TRBJ1-2, with D perhaps matching TRBD1 (5 bases). Germline values: CDR1 SGHDT, CDR2 YYEEEE. The CDR3 has 13 residues. V lost 7 bases and J 4 bases, leaving 14 bases between the germline ends. The CDR3 sequence: CASWGREGYGYTF. In DNA, the CDR3 is TGTGCCAGCTGGGGCAGGGAGGGCTATGGCTACACCTTC.

This clone appeared once. The rearrangement joins TRBV3-1 (or the pseudogene TRBV3-2) to TRBJ2-4, with a tentative D call TRBD2 (5 bases). This CDR3 has 12 residues. Per the germline V gene, CDR1 is LGHDT and CDR2 is YNNKEL (reference sequence). V lost 4 bases, J lost 8 bases, and 9 bases lay in between. The CDR3, as DNA: TGTGCCAGCAGCCCCCCCGGGGACATTCAGTACTTC. It translates to CASSPPGDIQYF.

This rearrangement joins TRBV24-1 to TRBJ2-3; TRBD1 agrees at 9 bases. Per the germline V gene, CDR1 is KGHDR and CDR2 is SFDVKD. V trimming: 5 bases; J trimming: 2 bases; junction bases outside the gene matches: 7. CDR3 length: 16 amino acids. The CDR3 DNA follows: TGTGCCACCAGTGCCCCGGGACAGGGATACACAGATACGCAGTATTTT. This gives the protein CATSAPGQGYTDTQYF.

V is TRBV2 and J is TRBJ2-1; TRBD1 agrees at 7 bases. The CDR3 runs to 16 residues. Germline V CDR1 and CDR2: SNHLY, FYNNEI. With V trimmed by 2 bases and J by 6 bases, 10 bases remained unmatched. CDR3 in DNA: TGTGCCAGCAGTGAACCCACAGGACAGGCGTTCAATGAGCAGTTCTTC. Translating it yields CASSEPTGQAFNEQFF. The whole variable domain, filled in from reference TRBV2 and TRBJ2-1, reads EPEVTQTPSHQVTQMGQEVILRCVPISNHLYFYWYRQILGQKVEFLVSFYNNEISEKSEIFDDQFSVERPDGSNFTLKIRSTKLEDSAMYFCASSEPTGQAFNEQFFGPGTRLTVL.

The gene calls are TRBV10-3 and TRBJ2-5; 9 positions match TRBD2. This CDR3 has 13 amino acids. CDR1 is ENHRY, CDR2 SYGVKD, per germline. Trimming at V came to 6 bases and at J to 3 bases, leaving 2 bases not matched to a gene. The CDR3 loop is CAISERGEETQYF. CDR3 in DNA: TGTGCCATCAGCGAGCGGGGGGAAGAGACCCAGTACTTC.

J is TRBJ1-2 and V is TRBV3-1 (or the pseudogene TRBV3-2); D ambiguous. Germline assignment: CDR1 LGHDT and CDR2 YNNKEL (reference sequence). V lost 3 bases and J 2 bases, leaving 7 bases between the germline ends. The CDR3 length is 13 residues. The CDR3, as DNA: TGTGCCAGCAGCCAGGCTTTCAACTATGGCTACACCTTC. Protein: CASSQAFNYGYTF.